Listed below are T cell receptor beta chains from one sample, sequenced in a study of blood T cell repertoires in COVID-19. Using immunoSEQ multiplex PCR, the repertoire was profiled, and TCRdb retains in-frame clones only, with some absent. The table lists 120,000 or so clones, about 83% of them singletons. Sequenced input: peripheral blood. The receptors come from a man at least 80 years old with active or convalescent COVID-19. Both conserved end residues are part of each CDR3. The D gene is left open where the match is weak.

cdr3_length	v_call	j_call	d_call	cdr3_aa	cdr3_nt
13	TRBV9	TRBJ1-1	-	CASSPQNQGEAFF	TGTGCCAGCAGCCCCCAAAACCAGGGTGAAGCTTTCTTT
15	TRBV7-3	TRBJ2-1	-	CASSLGSEGDNEQFF	TGTGCCAGCAGCTTGGGTTCGGAGGGAGACAATGAGCAGTTCTTC
15	TRBV6-5	TRBJ1-5	TRBD1	CASKETGGGNQPQHF	TGTGCCAGCAAAGAGACAGGGGGCGGCAATCAGCCCCAGCATTTT
17	TRBV3-1/TRBV3-2	TRBJ2-7	TRBD1	CASSQPMFGTGIYEQYF	TGTGCCAGCAGCCAACCCATGTTTGGGACAGGGATCTACGAGCAGTACTTC
17	TRBV11-3	TRBJ2-5	TRBD1	CASSLDYAGTGQETQYF	TGTGCCAGCAGCTTAGATTATGCCGGGACAGGGCAAGAGACCCAGTACTTC
15	TRBV19	TRBJ1-5	-	CASSAARDSNQPQHF	TGTGCCAGTAGTGCCGCCCGGGATAGCAATCAGCCCCAGCATTTT
16	TRBV7-3	TRBJ2-1	TRBD2	CASSLLGTSGYNEQFF	TGTGCCAGCAGCTTACTAGGGACTAGCGGCTACAATGAGCAGTTCTTC
15	TRBV7-2	TRBJ1-5	TRBD1	CASSLGQGSNQPQHF	TGTGCCAGCAGTTTAGGACAGGGAAGCAATCAGCCCCAGCATTTT
15	TRBV4-3	TRBJ1-4	TRBD1	CASSLQGVNDEKLFF	TGCGCCAGCAGCCTTCAGGGGGTTAATGATGAAAAACTGTTTTTT
13	TRBV2	TRBJ2-1	-	CASGAGLYNEQFF	TGTGCCAGCGGGGCCGGCCTATACAATGAGCAGTTCTTC
14	TRBV6-5	TRBJ1-2	TRBD1	CASRRDSGLYGYTF	TGTGCCAGCAGGAGGGACAGCGGCCTCTATGGCTACACCTTC
12	TRBV7-8	TRBJ2-7	TRBD2	CASSYGGVEQYF	TGTGCCAGCAGCTATGGGGGGGTCGAGCAGTACTTC
13	TRBV14	TRBJ2-1	-	CASSLGIYNEQFF	TGTGCCAGCAGCCTCGGGATCTACAATGAGCAGTTCTTC
17	TRBV5-6	TRBJ2-3	-	CASSPEVQGSFADTQYF	TGTGCCAGCAGCCCGGAGGTGCAGGGGAGTTTCGCAGATACGCAGTATTTT
14	TRBV24-1	TRBJ1-4	TRBD1	CATSNGQGVEKLFF	TGTGCCACCAGCAACGGACAGGGGGTAGAAAAACTGTTTTTT
18	TRBV2	TRBJ1-6	TRBD1	CASSERSAGGHYNSPLHF	TGTGCCAGCAGTGAGAGGTCGGCAGGGGGCCACTATAATTCACCCCTCCACTTT
16	TRBV5-1	TRBJ2-7	TRBD1	CASSTDTGGISYEQYF	TGCGCCAGCAGCACGGATACAGGGGGCATCTCCTACGAGCAGTACTTC